This is a list of T cell receptor beta chains from one sample in a study of control samples from healthy donors and cancer patients. TCRdb's table, derived via immunoSEQ multiplex PCR, lists solely in-frame clones and lacks some. The sample yields about 47,000 clones, about 80% seen once. Material for sequencing was blood. Receptor source: a man in his 70s in good health. The CDR3 runs from the conserved cysteine through the conserved F or W. D genes are given only for firm matches. Clone size appears in some rows only: once, few, many, or a class for an expanded clone.

abundance,d_gene,v_gene,j_gene,CDR3aa,CDR3nt
.,.,TRBV6-1,TRBJ2-6,CASSESRGIRANVLTF,TGTGCCAGCAGTGAATCTAGGGGGATTAGGGCCAACGTCCTGACTTTC
.,.,TRBV9,TRBJ1-1,CASSVDMNTEAFF,TGTGCCAGCAGCGTAGACATGAACACTGAAGCTTTCTTT
.,.,TRBV18,TRBJ2-2,CASSPLDTGELFF,TGTGCCAGCTCACCACTAGACACCGGGGAGCTGTTTTTT
.,.,TRBV2,TRBJ1-6,CASLRLSSPNSPLHF,TGTGCCAGCTTGCGACTTTCAAGCCCGAATTCACCCCTCCACTTT
few,.,TRBV28,TRBJ1-2,CASSLGWVGYTF,TGTGCCAGCAGTTTAGGCTGGGTCGGCTACACCTTC
.,TRBD1,TRBV5-1,TRBJ2-1,CASSSGTGLFSSYNEQFF,TGCGCCAGCAGCTCCGGGACAGGTCTTTTTAGCTCCTACAATGAGCAGTTCTTC
.,.,TRBV11-2,TRBJ2-7,CASSLDADEQYF,TGTGCCAGCAGCTTAGATGCGGACGAGCAGTACTTC
few,.,TRBV7-6,TRBJ2-2,CASSLGNTGELFF,TGTGCCAGCAGCCTCGGAAACACCGGGGAGCTGTTTTTT
.,TRBD2,TRBV18,TRBJ2-5,CASSMREGETQYF,TGTGCCAGCTCAATGCGGGAGGGAGAGACCCAGTACTTC
.,.,TRBV5-1,TRBJ1-1,CASSDLTEAFF,TGCGCCAGCAGCGACCTAACTGAAGCTTTCTTT
.,.,TRBV4-2,TRBJ2-2,CASSPRYTGELFF,TGTGCCAGCAGCCCTAGGTACACCGGGGAGCTGTTTTTT
.,.,TRBV7-9,TRBJ2-3,CASSLRADTQYF,TGTGCCAGCAGCTTAAGGGCAGATACGCAGTATTTT
.,TRBD1,TRBV5-5,TRBJ2-2,CASSSGQGTTGELFF,TGTGCCAGCAGCTCCGGACAGGGTACCACCGGGGAGCTGTTTTTT
.,.,TRBV30,TRBJ1-6,CAWSGLYNSPLHF,TGTGCCTGGAGCGGGCTTTATAATTCACCCCTCCACTTT
.,.,TRBV7-9,TRBJ1-4,CASIRSEEKLFF,TGTGCCAGCATTCGTTCAGAGGAAAAACTGTTTTTT
.,.,TRBV4-2,TRBJ1-3,CASSQDAYGNTIYF,TGTGCCAGCAGCCAAGACGCCTATGGAAACACCATATATTTT
.,.,TRBV3-1/TRBV3-2,TRBJ2-1,CASSQGGEQFF,TGTGCCAGCAGCCAAGGGGGTGAGCAGTTCTTC
.,.,TRBV11-3,TRBJ2-1,CASSLISWESYNEQFF,TGTGCCAGCAGCTTAATCTCGTGGGAGTCCTACAATGAGCAGTTCTTC
.,TRBD1,TRBV5-1,TRBJ2-2,CASSSQGQGATGELFF,TGCGCCAGCAGCTCCCAGGGACAGGGGGCAACCGGGGAGCTGTTTTTT
.,.,TRBV25-1,TRBJ1-4,CASSEQVSTNEKLFF,TGTGCCAGCAGTGAACAAGTTTCAACTAATGAAAAACTGTTTTTT